The 28 T cell receptor beta chains in this list originate from one sample, sequenced in a study of blood T cell repertoires in COVID-19. Method: immunoSEQ multiplex PCR; TCRdb's copy keeps in-frame clones and lacks some. This sample has about 280,000 clones; approximately 91% occur once, and the top ten carry more than 7.5%. Sample: peripheral blood. The receptors shown here come from a man between 18 and 35 years old with active or convalescent COVID-19.

The chain recombines TRBV4-1 with TRBJ1-6; D remains ambiguous. The CDR3 extends over 14 amino acids. Germline CDR1 reads MGHRA; CDR2 reads YSYEKL. Between the trimmed V and J ends, which lost 4 bases and 5 bases, there was a span of 9 bases. CDR3 nucleotide sequence: TGCGCCAGCAGCCGAGGAGAGGATAATTCACCCCTCCACTTT. Encoded protein: CASSRGEDNSPLHF.

With respect to this clone: A single base separates this from a much larger clone, so it may be a read error. The chain employs TRBV5-8 and TRBJ1-2, with D possibly TRBD1 on 5 matching bases. This CDR3 has 13 amino acids. V lost 4 bases, J lost 2 bases, and 9 bases lay in between. Germline V gene lookup returns CDR1 SGHTS and CDR2 YDEGEE. Written as DNA, the CDR3 is TGTGCCAGCAGCCCCGACAGAAACTATGGCTACACCTTC. Protein: CASSPDRNYGYTF.

The chain carries TRBV2 and TRBJ2-7; D possibly corresponds to TRBD1 (6 bases). This CDR3 has 15 residues. Germline values: CDR1 SNHLY, CDR2 FYNNEI. V gave up 7 bases and J gave up 3 bases, with 19 bases separating them. CDR3 coding DNA: TGTGCCAGCATTCCTTACAGGGATCCTATCTACGAGCAGTACTTC. It is translated as CASIPYRDPIYEQYF.

The rearrangement links TRBV19 to TRBJ1-1; 7 bases line up with TRBD1. The CDR3 sequence is 15 residues long. Germline CDR1 is LNHDA and CDR2 is SQIVND (reference sequence). Germline trimming cut 3 bases from V and 1 base from J; bases unmatched to any gene: 5. The DNA for the CDR3 is TGTGCCAGTAGTATCCCCCCAGGGGGGAACACTGAAGCTTTCTTT. Protein: CASSIPPGGNTEAFF.

This clone was detected only once. The chain is built from TRBV27 and TRBJ2-1; D unclear. Germline V gene data show CDR1 as MNHEY and CDR2 as SMNVEV (reference sequence). This CDR3 comprises 14 residues. The germline V and J ends were trimmed by 4 bases and 2 bases, with 9 bases remaining between them. DNA for the CDR3: TGTGCCAGCAGTTATGTGGGCCCCTACAATGAGCAGTTCTTC. Amino acids: CASSYVGPYNEQFF.

The chain links TRBV6-1 to TRBJ1-5; D unclear. Germline V gene sequence: CDR1 MNHNS, CDR2 SASEGT. The CDR3 length is 14 residues. V was pared by 2 bases and J by 11 bases, with 16 bases between. Here the CDR3 DNA reads TGTGCCAGCAGTGAATCGAGGAGGGATGCGTCCCAGCATTTT. Amino acids: CASSESRRDASQHF.

The V and J genes are TRBV29-1 and TRBJ1-3, with a weak D call TRBD1 (5 bases). CDR1 is SQVTM and CDR2 is ANQGSEA in the germline V gene. Trimming removed 6 bases at V and 4 bases at J, with 19 bases between. CDR3 length equals 15 residues. The CDR3, as DNA: TGCAGCGTCCTAACGGGTGGGACTTACGGAAACACCATATATTTT. Encoded protein: CSVLTGGTYGNTIYF.

The V gene is TRBV5-4, the J gene TRBJ2-3; 12 nucleotides match TRBD2. The CDR3 runs to 16 residues. Trimming removed 4 bases from V and 2 bases from J; junction bases left unmatched: 5. Germline-derived CDR1 and CDR2 are SGHNT and YYREEE (reference sequence). CDR3 amino acids: CASSPRLAGDTDTQYF. Here the CDR3 DNA reads TGTGCCAGCAGCCCCAGACTAGCGGGGGACACAGATACGCAGTATTTT.

This clone has more than one count but fewer than ten. V is TRBV4-2 and J is TRBJ2-1; D gene unclear. From germline, CDR1 is LGHNA and CDR2 YNFKEQ. The V end was cut by 4 bases, the J end by 4 bases, with 8 bases between. This CDR3 is 13 amino acids long. The CDR3 region has the DNA TGTGCCAGCAGCCCTGACTCATACAATGAGCAGTTCTTC. Amino acids: CASSPDSYNEQFF.

This rearrangement joins TRBV7-2 to TRBJ1-5, with TRBD1 as a possible D gene (5 bases). Germline V gene sequence: CDR1 SGHTA, CDR2 FQGNSA. The V and J ends lost 1 base and 1 base respectively, with 5 bases between them. The CDR3 has 14 amino acids. This chain's CDR3 is CASSLEGSNQPQHF. CDR3 in DNA: TGTGCCAGCAGCTTAGAGGGGAGCAATCAGCCCCAGCATTTT.

The chain uses TRBV10-2 and TRBJ2-7; weak D call: TRBD1 (5 bases). Deletions cut 7 bases from V and 2 bases from J, with 15 bases between. From germline, CDR1 is WSHSY and CDR2 SAAADI. There are 14 residues in the CDR3. For the CDR3, the DNA is TGCGCCAGCAAGGAGCCGGGCAGGGCCTACGAGCAGTACTTC. It yields the protein CASKEPGRAYEQYF.

J is TRBJ1-1 and V is TRBV6-5, with a tentative D call TRBD1 (5 bases). CDR3 length equals 14 residues. Germline V gene sequence: CDR1 MNHEY, CDR2 SVGAGI. The ends were cut back, 3 bases at V and 3 bases at J, with 11 bases in the middle. The CDR3 spells CASSYRKGDTEAFF. The CDR3 bases are TGTGCCAGCAGTTATCGGAAAGGGGACACTGAAGCTTTCTTT.

The rearrangement joins TRBV7-9 to TRBJ2-7, with TRBD2 matching over 12 bases. The junction had 11 bases not matched to a gene; V was cut back by 5 bases and J by 3 bases. The CDR3 length is 17 residues. Germline values: CDR1 SEHNR, CDR2 FQNEAQ (reference sequence). The CDR3 nucleotides read TGTGCCAGCAGCCCTCCCCCAACTAGCGGGGGGAACTACGAGCAGTACTTC. Translation gives CASSPPPTSGGNYEQYF.

V and J are TRBV4-3 and TRBJ2-3; maybe TRBD2 (6 bases). Germline CDR1 LGHNA, CDR2 YSLEER. The CDR3 extends over 14 amino acids. The V gene lost 0 bases and the J gene lost 3 bases, with 7 bases spanning the gap. CDR3 amino acids: CASSQEAGTDTQYF. CDR3 in DNA: TGCGCCAGCAGCCAAGAGGCGGGGACAGATACGCAGTATTTT.

This clone was seen only a few times. The chain employs TRBV6-5 and TRBJ1-2; D uncertain. V was shortened by 5 bases and J by 2 bases, with 9 bases between the two germline ends. The CDR3 covers 13 residues. From germline, CDR1 is MNHEY and CDR2 SVGAGI. The CDR3 DNA reads TGTGCCAGCAGTCCGATGGCCAACTATGGCTACACCTTC. This encodes CASSPMANYGYTF.

The V and J genes are TRBV19 and TRBJ1-2, with TRBD1 matching over 7 bases. Germline CDR1 is LNHDA and CDR2 is SQIVND (reference sequence). Trimming at V came to 10 bases and at J to 5 bases, leaving 7 bases not matched to a gene. The CDR3 spans 12 residues. The DNA for the CDR3 is TGTGCCACTAAGGGGGCGCGATATGGCTACACCTTC. It encodes CATKGARYGYTF.

J is TRBJ1-2 and V is TRBV2; D is unresolved. This CDR3 has 11 residues. Germline V lookup: CDR1 SNHLY, CDR2 FYNNEI. V was clipped by 1 base and J by 8 bases, with 5 bases between them. Written as DNA, the CDR3 is TGTGCCAGCAGTGAAGTATCGGGCTACACCTTC. Translating gives CASSEVSGYTF.

The chain carries TRBV25-1 and TRBJ2-4, with a weak D call TRBD2 (6 bases). V lost 3 bases to trimming and J lost 7 bases, with 13 bases between them. Per germline, CDR1 MGHDK and CDR2 SYGVNS. The CDR3 is made up of 14 amino acids. CDR3 loop: CASSDSGGWNIQYF. The CDR3 DNA sequence: TGTGCCAGCAGTGATTCAGGAGGGTGGAACATTCAGTACTTC.

The chain combines TRBV18 with TRBJ2-7; no definite D call. This CDR3 is built from 14 residues. Trimming stripped 0 bases from V and 4 bases from J, with 10 bases between. CDR1 and CDR2 from the germline V gene are KGHSH and LQKENI. The CDR3 coding sequence is TGTGCCAGCTCACCACCTTCCATACTGTACGAGCAGTACTTC. Translating it yields CASSPPSILYEQYF.

The CDR3 DNA sequence: TGCAGCGTTTGTAGCGGGGAAGAGACCCAGTACTTC. It is translated as CSVCSGEETQYF. The chain uses TRBV29-1 and TRBJ2-5, with TRBD2 matching over 8 bases. This CDR3 is 12 amino acids long. With 5 bases clipped from V and 3 bases from J, the junction kept 2 bases outside the gene matches. CDR1 and CDR2 from the germline V gene are SQVTM and ANQGSEA.

This chain connects TRBV19 to TRBJ1-2, with 8 bases aligning to TRBD1. This CDR3 region has 15 residues. Germline V CDR1 and CDR2: LNHDA, SQIVND (reference sequence). The V segment lost 5 bases and the J segment 0 bases; nucleotides outside the gene matches: 5. Written as DNA, the CDR3 is TGTGCCAGTAGTGACAGGGGCAGAACTAACTATGGCTACACCTTC. It encodes CASSDRGRTNYGYTF.

The gene calls are TRBV9 and TRBJ2-7; D unclear. V lost 4 bases and J lost 6, with 14 bases in between. There are 13 residues in the CDR3. Germline-derived CDR1 and CDR2 are SGDLS and YYNGEE. The CDR3 protein is CASSSPRHSEQYF. The DNA for the CDR3 is TGTGCCAGCAGCTCCCCCAGGCACTCCGAGCAGTACTTC. The full variable domain, its missing parts supplied by reference TRBV9 and TRBJ2-7, is DSGVTQTPKHLITATGQRVTLRCSPRSGDLSVYWYQQSLDQGLQFLIQYYNGEERAKGNILERFSAQQFPDLHSELNLSSLELGDSALYFCASSSPRHSEQYFGPGTRLTVT.

The chain recombines TRBV24-1 with TRBJ1-6; 7 nucleotides line up with TRBD1. The CDR3 spans 14 residues. The germline gives CDR1 KGHDR, CDR2 SFDVKD. J was trimmed by 6 bases and V by 5 bases; bases with no gene match: 3. The CDR3, as DNA: TGTGCCACCAGTGGCGACAGGGTTAATTCACCCCTCCACTTT. Its translation: CATSGDRVNSPLHF.

V gene TRBV18 combines with J gene TRBJ1-2; 8 bases agree with TRBD1. With V trimmed by 2 bases and J by 8 bases, 10 bases remained unmatched. Germline V lookup: CDR1 KGHSH, CDR2 LQKENI. This CDR3 is built from 15 residues. The CDR3 DNA reads as TGTGCCAGCTCACCAGGGACAGGAAGGATGGAGGGCTACACCTTC. As protein: CASSPGTGRMEGYTF.

The chain combines TRBV6-5 with TRBJ2-2; no clear D. The CDR3 sequence is 14 residues long. V was pared by 0 bases and J by 6 bases, with 8 bases between. Germline assignment: CDR1 MNHEY and CDR2 SVGAGI. This CDR3 reads CASSYSIGSGELFF. The CDR3 coding sequence is TGTGCCAGCAGTTACTCGATTGGCTCCGGGGAGCTGTTTTTT.

The CDR3 nucleotides read TGTGCCAGCAGCCTTGAGGGCCCAGGGGCTTACGAGCAGTACTTC. It codes for CASSLEGPGAYEQYF. The chain recombines TRBV2 with TRBJ2-7; weak D call: TRBD1 (6 bases). Per the germline V gene, CDR1 is SNHLY and CDR2 is FYNNEI. The CDR3 loop spans 15 amino acids. Trimming left V 6 bases short and J 4 bases short, with 19 bases between.

This chain joins TRBV6-4 and TRBJ2-1; TRBD2 agrees at 14 bases. The CDR3 consists of 15 residues. Per germline, CDR1 MRHNA and CDR2 SNTAGT. V gave up 8 bases and J gave up 10 bases; unmatched junction bases: 10. CDR3 nucleotides: TGTGCCAGCGAATCCGGGACTAGCGGGGGAGGCGAGCAGTTCTTC. Encoded protein: CASESGTSGGGEQFF.

The chain employs TRBV6-2 or TRBV6-3 and TRBJ1-1; no firm D call. Germline V gives CDR1 MNHEY, CDR2 SVGEGT. V gave up 6 bases and J gave up 1 base, with 9 bases separating them. The CDR3 extends over 13 amino acids. The CDR3 DNA reads as TGTGCCAGCAGCCCGGCGGGGAACACTGAAGCTTTCTTT. Its translation: CASSPAGNTEAFF.